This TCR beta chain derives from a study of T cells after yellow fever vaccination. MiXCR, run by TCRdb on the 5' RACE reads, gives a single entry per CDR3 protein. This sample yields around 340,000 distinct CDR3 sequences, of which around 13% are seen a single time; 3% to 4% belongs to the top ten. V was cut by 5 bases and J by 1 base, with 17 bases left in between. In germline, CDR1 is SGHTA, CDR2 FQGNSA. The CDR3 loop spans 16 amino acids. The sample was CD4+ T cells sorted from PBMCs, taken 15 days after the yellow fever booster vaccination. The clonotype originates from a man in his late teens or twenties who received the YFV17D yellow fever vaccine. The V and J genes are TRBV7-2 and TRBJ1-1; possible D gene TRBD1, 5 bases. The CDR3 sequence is CASSQNGGGTNTEAFF. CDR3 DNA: TGTGCCAGCAGCCAGAATGGGGGGGGGACGAACACTGAAGCTTTCTTT.